The clone carrying this T cell receptor (beta chain) occurred a few times. The antigen is undetermined. Germline values: CDR1 MGHRA, CDR2 YSYEKL. The CDR3 has 16 residues. Trimming stripped 0 bases from V and 3 bases from J, with 11 bases between. The data originate from a study of cytotoxic CD8 clonotypes in ibrutinib-treated CLL. General study findings and limits: Timing of sampling differed between sustained-remission and progressing patients.

The repertoire was sequenced with immunoSEQ multiplex PCR; TCRdb's copy has only in-frame clones and lacks some. Of fewer than 90,000 clones in the sample, under 70% were seen once. Sequencing used PBMCs, obtained after 12 months of ibrutinib treatment. The TCR comes from a human donor with chronic lymphocytic leukemia. The chain joins TRBV4-1 to TRBJ1-4; D is perhaps TRBD1 (5 bases). CDR3 protein: CASSQDNRRANEKLFF. CDR3 coding DNA: TGCGCCAGCAGCCAAGATAACAGGCGGGCTAATGAAAAACTGTTTTTT.